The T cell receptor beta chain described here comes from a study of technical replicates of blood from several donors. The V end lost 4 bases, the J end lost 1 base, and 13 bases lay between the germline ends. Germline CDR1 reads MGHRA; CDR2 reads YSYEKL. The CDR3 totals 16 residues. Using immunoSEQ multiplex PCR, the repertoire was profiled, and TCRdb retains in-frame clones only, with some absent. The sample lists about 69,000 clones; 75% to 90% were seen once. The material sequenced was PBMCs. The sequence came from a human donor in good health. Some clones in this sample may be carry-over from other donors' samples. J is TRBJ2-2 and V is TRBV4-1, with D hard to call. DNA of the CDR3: TGCGCCAGCAGCCGAGGCCGGGTACTGAACACCGGGGAGCTGTTTTTT. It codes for CASSRGRVLNTGELFF.